This TCR beta chain emerged from a study of Ad26.COV2.S vaccination and SARS-CoV-2 variants. Treatment specified: over 15 received Ad26.COV2.S at low or high dose, single or two shots; five or six received placebo; per-sample allocation not given. Each sample was drawn 63 days after the first injection (of vaccine or placebo). Germline V gene sequence: CDR1 KGHDR, CDR2 SFDVKD. The CDR3 is 18 amino acids. The ends were cut back, 2 bases at V and 0 bases at J, with 15 bases in the middle. TCRdb keeps only in-frame clones here, not all; method: immunoSEQ multiplex PCR. The table has some 460,000 clones, 70% to 90% seen once.

Sequenced material: peripheral blood, taken in a trial of Ad26.COV2.S vaccine versus placebo. This TCR was recovered from a person aged 18-60 years who received the Ad26.COV2.S COVID-19 vaccine or a placebo. The gene calls are TRBV24-1 and TRBJ2-2, with a weak D call TRBD2 (5 bases). The CDR3 DNA sequence: TGTGCCACCAGTGATTCCGGGCGGCGGAGGACGAACACCGGGGAGCTGTTTTTT. It codes for CATSDSGRRRTNTGELFF.